These 21 T cell receptor beta chains share one sample of origin, sequenced in a study of response to subunit inactivated influenza vaccine. From the RT-PCR reads, TCRdb called clonotypes with MiXCR, one entry per CDR3 protein. Of 400,000 to 550,000 distinct CDR3 sequences in the sample, around 25% were seen once. The sample here was CD4+ T cells sorted from PBMCs, taken 4 to 6 days after vaccination. The receptors originated from a man aged 50 to 59 who received an inactivated influenza vaccine.

The chain employs TRBV10-3 and TRBJ2-2; possibly TRBD2 for D (7 bases). This CDR3 has 14 amino acids. The ends were cut back, 8 bases at V and 7 bases at J, with 17 bases in the middle. Germline CDR1 and CDR2: ENHRY and SYGVKD. The CDR3, as DNA: TGTGCCATCCGTGGGAGGGGGTCTTACGGGGAGCTGTTTTTT. Translated: CAIRGRGSYGELFF.

The chain employs TRBV11-2 and TRBJ2-1; either TRBD1 or TRBD2 may fit D (5 bases each). The V gene lost 5 bases and the J gene lost 8 bases, with 22 bases spanning the gap. The CDR3 length is 16 residues. Germline CDR1 SGHAT, CDR2 FQNNGV. The chain's CDR3 is CASSRWGINSVDEQFF. CDR3 DNA: TGTGCCAGCAGCCGCTGGGGGATAAATAGCGTCGATGAGCAGTTCTTC.

This clonotype was counted only a few times. The V call is TRBV5-6, the J call TRBJ1-3, with D unresolved. Germline CDR1 SGHDT, CDR2 YYEEEE. V lost 3 bases to trimming and J lost 0 bases, with 4 bases between them. This CDR3 spans 13 amino acids. The CDR3 sequence is CASSSHSGNTIYF. CDR3 nucleotide sequence: TGTGCCAGCAGCTCACACTCTGGAAACACCATATATTTT.

The rearrangement joins TRBV7-8 to TRBJ2-3, with a tentative D call TRBD2 (6 bases). V gave up 3 bases and J gave up 2 bases, with 18 bases separating them. CDR3 length: 17 amino acids. Germline loops: CDR1 SGHVS, CDR2 FQNEAQ. In DNA form, the CDR3 reads TGTGCCAGCAGCTTGGCCCGACAGTGGGGGGTCACAGATACGCAGTATTTT. Its protein product is CASSLARQWGVTDTQYF. Together with reference TRBV7-8 and TRBJ2-3, the CDR3 gives the full variable domain: GAGVSQSPRYKVAKRGQDVALRCDPISGHVSLFWYQQALGQGPEFLTYFQNEAQLDKSGLPSDRFFAERPEGSVSTLKIQRTQQEDSAVYLCASSLARQWGVTDTQYFGPGTRLTVL.

This chain joins TRBV20-1 and TRBJ1-2; the D gene is possibly TRBD1 (6 bases). V was clipped by 0 bases and J by 6 bases, with 8 bases between them. Germline CDR1 and CDR2: DFQATT and SNEGSKA (reference sequence). This CDR3 has 12 amino acids. The CDR3 DNA reads as TGCAGTGCTAGAGAGGGGGGGCATGGCTACACCTTC. Protein sequence: CSAREGGHGYTF.

In DNA, the CDR3 is TGTGCCAGCAGTCCAGCGAGATCCTACAATGAGCAGTTCTTC. Protein: CASSPARSYNEQFF. The chain couples TRBV12-3 or TRBV12-4 to TRBJ2-1; D is undetermined. This CDR3 contains 14 residues. The V end lost 5 bases, the J end lost 1 base, and 9 bases lay between the germline ends.

This clonotype has ten or more counts. The rearrangement uses TRBV12-3 or TRBV12-4 and TRBJ1-3, with D unresolved. The CDR3 extends over 16 amino acids. V gave up 3 bases and J gave up 1 base, with 13 bases separating them. The CDR3 region is CASSFPGPKSGNTIYF. Written as DNA, the CDR3 is TGTGCCAGCAGTTTTCCCGGTCCGAAGTCTGGAAACACCATATATTTT.

V usage is TRBV10-3 and J usage is TRBJ2-7; TRBD2 aligns across 11 bases. The CDR3 is made up of 17 amino acids. The junction had 8 bases not matched to a gene; V was cut back by 4 bases and J by 0 bases. CDR1 ENHRY and CDR2 SYGVKD come from the germline V gene. This CDR3 is CAISVSGGADVSYEQYF. The CDR3 bases are TGTGCCATCAGTGTTAGCGGGGGGGCTGATGTCTCCTACGAGCAGTACTTC.

This chain links TRBV12-3 or TRBV12-4 with TRBJ2-3, with D tentatively TRBD1 (6 bases). Between the trimmed V and J ends, which lost 5 bases and 5 bases, there was a span of 8 bases. The CDR3 is 12 amino acids. The CDR3 loop reads CASSAGVDTQYF. The CDR3 DNA reads TGTGCCAGCAGTGCAGGGGTAGATACGCAGTATTTT.

This clonotype was observed a handful of times. This chain uses TRBV7-3 with TRBJ2-3, with 7 bases identical to TRBD1. Unmatched junction bases numbered 11, after V lost 4 bases and J lost 4 bases. Germline V CDR1 and CDR2: SGHTA, FQGTGA. The CDR3 sequence is 16 residues long. The DNA of the CDR3 is TGTGCCAGCAGCTCATCCGACAGGGTGTTCGCAGATACGCAGTATTTT. Its translation is CASSSSDRVFADTQYF. The entire variable domain, with the rest obtained from reference TRBV7-3 and TRBJ2-3, is as follows: GAGVSQTPSNKVTEKGKYVELRCDPISGHTALYWYRQSLGQGPEFLIYFQGTGAADDSGLPNDRFFAVRPEGSVSTLKIQRTERGDSAVYLCASSSSDRVFADTQYFGPGTRLTVL.

The chain has TRBV5-1 and TRBJ2-3; 8 nucleotides line up with TRBD1. Germline V lookup: CDR1 SGHRS, CDR2 YFSETQ. With 1 base clipped from V and 4 bases from J, the junction kept 2 bases outside the gene matches. CDR3 length equals 14 residues. The CDR3 DNA reads as TGCGCCAGCAGCTTGTCGGGACAGGCAGATACGCAGTATTTT. It yields the protein CASSLSGQADTQYF.

The chain combines TRBV24-1 with TRBJ1-2; D gene uncertain. V lost 5 bases and J 3 bases, leaving 15 bases between the germline ends. The CDR3 length is 15 residues. CDR1 is KGHDR and CDR2 is SFDVKD in the germline V gene. This CDR3 is CATSAHSGGDYGYTF. In DNA, the CDR3 is TGTGCCACCAGTGCCCACAGCGGTGGCGACTATGGCTACACCTTC.

This clonotype was counted only a few times. The genes are TRBV6-2 or TRBV6-3 and TRBJ2-5; D could derive from TRBD1 or TRBD2 (5 bases each). Germline loops: CDR1 MNHEY, CDR2 SVGEGT. The CDR3 is made up of 15 amino acids. V dropped 2 bases and J dropped 6 bases, with 16 bases sitting between them. The CDR3 DNA follows: TGTGCCAGCAGTTACGTCCCTCGAGGGGAGCAGACCCAGTACTTC. It specifies CASSYVPRGEQTQYF.

This clonotype showed up just a few times. This rearrangement joins TRBV29-1 to TRBJ2-2; the match to TRBD2 covers 7 bases. Germline CDR1 SQVTM, CDR2 ANQGSEA. This CDR3 comprises 16 residues. V shed 5 bases, J shed 0 bases, and the junction held 9 bases outside the gene matches. CDR3 loop: CSVITLAATNTGELFF. The CDR3, as DNA: TGCAGCGTTATCACTCTAGCGGCGACGAACACCGGGGAGCTGTTTTTT.

This clonotype was picked up a small number of times. The chain joins TRBV20-1 to TRBJ1-4; 7 bases match TRBD1. Germline V lookup: CDR1 DFQATT, CDR2 SNEGSKA (reference sequence). Trimming took 1 base from V and 3 from J; bases not matched to a gene: 2. The CDR3 is 14 amino acids. The CDR3 DNA reads as TGCAGTGCTAGAGGCCAGGGGGCTAATGAAAAACTGTTTTTT. It translates to CSARGQGANEKLFF.

This clonotype came up a few times. V usage is TRBV7-3 and J usage is TRBJ2-1, with D possibly being TRBD2 (6 bases). V was cut by 4 bases and J by 6 bases, with 19 bases left in between. This CDR3 is built from 16 residues. CDR1 is SGHTA and CDR2 is FQGTGA in the germline V gene. The CDR3 sequence: CASSSRPGVAANEQFF. In DNA form, the CDR3 reads TGTGCCAGCAGCTCTCGGCCGGGGGTAGCGGCCAATGAGCAGTTCTTC.

V usage is TRBV20-1 and J usage is TRBJ2-4; D might be TRBD2 (5 bases). Germline-derived CDR1 and CDR2 are DFQATT and SNEGSKA (reference sequence). The CDR3 loop spans 13 amino acids. Trimming cost V 3 bases and J 1 base, with 7 bases left between them. The CDR3 region is CSASGEAKNIQYF. The CDR3, as DNA: TGCAGTGCTAGTGGGGAGGCCAAAAACATTCAGTACTTC.

CDR3 in amino acids: CASSPGGRGLGYEQYF. The DNA of the CDR3 is TGTGCCAGCAGCCCCGGGGGTAGGGGGTTGGGCTACGAGCAGTACTTC. This chain joins TRBV12-3 or TRBV12-4 and TRBJ2-7, with D perhaps being TRBD1 or TRBD2 (6 bases each). CDR3 length equals 16 residues. V lost 6 bases and J lost 3, with 21 bases in between.

This clonotype was observed a handful of times. The chain uses TRBV10-3 and TRBJ2-1, with 9 positions matching TRBD1. The V gene end was trimmed by 0 bases and the J gene end by 4 bases; junction bases not matched to a gene: 7. The V gene's germline CDR1 is ENHRY and CDR2 SYGVKD. This CDR3 is built from 17 residues. The CDR3 sequence: CAISESGGQGIYNEQFF. In DNA form, the CDR3 reads TGTGCCATCAGTGAGTCTGGCGGACAGGGGATATACAATGAGCAGTTCTTC.

This chain links TRBV5-1 with TRBJ2-3; tentative D call: TRBD1 (5 bases). This CDR3 has 14 residues. Germline-derived CDR1 and CDR2 are SGHRS and YFSETQ. V was pared by 6 bases and J by 0 bases, with 11 bases between. The CDR3 reads CASTPDSSTDTQYF. The DNA of the CDR3 is TGCGCCAGCACACCAGACAGTAGCACAGATACGCAGTATTTT. The complete variable domain, with remaining parts taken from reference TRBV5-1 and TRBJ2-3, reads KAGVTQTPRYLIKTRGQQVTLSCSPISGHRSVSWYQQTPGQGLQFLFEYFSETQRNKGNFPGRFSGRQFSNSRSEMNVSTLELGDSALYLCASTPDSSTDTQYFGPGTRLTVL.

This clonotype has more than one count but fewer than ten. This chain uses TRBV6-2 or TRBV6-3 with TRBJ2-7, with D possibly matching TRBD1 (6 bases). Trimming took off 6 bases at V and 12 bases at J, with 21 bases between the two ends. This CDR3 contains 13 residues. CDR1 and CDR2 (germline): MNHEY, SVGEGT. CDR3 sequence reads: CASRFRGHQIPYF. In nucleotides, the CDR3 is TGTGCCAGCAGATTCAGGGGTCACCAGATTCCGTACTTC.